This T cell receptor beta chain was obtained from a study of chemoradiotherapy in HPV16-positive cancers. Study at large: Candidate HPV-specific T-cell clones and common TCR motifs came from functional assays in a couple of HPV16-positive patients.

Clones were read by immunoSEQ multiplex PCR, and TCRdb kept only the in-frame ones, dropping some. This table holds some 6,100 clones, more than 65% found once. Trimming took 3 bases from V and 0 from J, leaving 14 bases between them. Germline V gene lookup returns CDR1 SGHAT and CDR2 FQNNGV. The CDR3 has 16 amino acids. V gene TRBV11-2 combines with J gene TRBJ2-5; D remains unclear. The receptor was derived from a human donor with HPV-associated anogenital cancer. The sample consisted of tumor tissue, taken from a patient who underwent chemoradiotherapy. The CDR3 is CASSFTPHNNQETQYF. CDR3 sequence (DNA): TGTGCCAGCAGCTTTACCCCCCATAATAACCAAGAGACCCAGTACTTC.